The sequence of this TCR beta chain was determined in a study of cytomegalovirus exposure and HLA in healthy donors. This PCR relied on a set of 60 Vbeta primers and 13 Jbeta primers. Here immunoSEQ multiplex PCR was the method, and the copy in TCRdb shows in-frame clones only, minus some. The sample gives 150,000 to 200,000 clones, 75% to 85% of which show up once; roughly 4.9% is in the top ten. Study results and limitations: CMV serostatus was the only recorded immune exposure for donors.

This clone was seen only a few times. The antigen remains undetermined. Germline values: CDR1 SGHDT, CDR2 YYEEEE. The CDR3 spans 18 residues. With 6 bases clipped from V and 5 bases from J, the junction kept 23 bases outside the gene matches. The J gene is TRBJ2-7, the V gene TRBV5-6; 7 nucleotides match TRBD2. The sequence came from a woman in her late teens or twenties in good health and CMV-seropositive. Sequencing used PBMCs. The CDR3: CASTQWGLGAGVVHEQYF. CDR3 in DNA: TGTGCCAGCACCCAATGGGGGTTGGGCGCGGGGGTAGTCCACGAGCAGTACTTC.